The rows below give T cell receptor beta chains drawn from one sample of a study of CD8 T cells in Susac syndrome. TCRdb called the immunoSEQ multiplex PCR reads again in MiXCR, with one record for every CDR3 protein. The sample holds some 210,000 distinct CDR3 sequences; 94% are singletons and the top ten take under 0.2%. Sequencing was carried out using CD4+ T cells from PBMCs. These receptors came from a human donor with Susac syndrome. The CDR3 runs from the conserved cysteine through the conserved F or W. Each record gives: V gene, J gene, clone size, D gene, CDR3 protein, CDR3 DNA. D genes are given only for firm matches. Clone size is not always given. Where it is, it says once, few, many or a class for expanded clones.

TRBV5-6	TRBJ1-1	-	-	CASSFTGRFNTEAFF	TGTGCCAGCAGCTTTACTGGACGGTTTAACACTGAAGCTTTCTTT
TRBV5-1	TRBJ1-2	few	-	CASRADMGYTF	TGCGCCAGCAGAGCGGACATGGGCTACACCTTC
TRBV7-9	TRBJ2-7	-	TRBD2	CASSLVASGSYEQYF	TGTGCCAGCAGCTTAGTGGCTAGCGGATCCTACGAGCAGTACTTC
TRBV18	TRBJ2-7	-	TRBD1	CASSPLRRTGSYEQYF	TGTGCCAGCTCACCGCTTCGTAGGACAGGGTCCTACGAGCAGTACTTC
TRBV3-1	TRBJ1-3	-	-	CASSQDPRSGNTIYF	TGTGCCAGCAGCCAAGACCCGAGAAGTGGAAACACCATATATTTT
TRBV10-3	TRBJ1-5	-	-	CAISESGGGSQPHF	TGTGCCATCAGTGAGTCGGGGGGGGGTTCGCAGCCCCATTTT
TRBV11-2	TRBJ2-3	-	-	CASSLSTRGPDTQYF	TGTGCCAGCAGCTTAAGCACTAGAGGCCCAGATACGCAGTATTTT
TRBV12-3/TRBV12-4	TRBJ1-1	-	-	CASESGIRDTEAFF	TGTGCCAGCGAATCAGGGATTCGGGACACTGAAGCTTTCTTT
TRBV9	TRBJ2-7	-	-	CASSGPPGAYEQYF	TGTGCCAGCAGCGGCCCCCCGGGTGCCTACGAGCAGTACTTC
TRBV27	TRBJ1-4	-	TRBD1	CASSGTGRGEKLFF	TGTGCCAGCAGTGGGACAGGGAGAGGAGAAAAACTGTTTTTT
TRBV30	TRBJ2-2	once	TRBD2	CASFRGGDTGELFF	TGTGCCTCCTTTCGGGGAGGGGACACCGGGGAGCTGTTTTTT
TRBV5-1	TRBJ2-1	-	-	CASSLADRDNEQFF	TGCGCCAGCAGCCTGGCGGACAGAGACAATGAGCAGTTCTTC
TRBV4-3	TRBJ2-1	-	TRBD2	CASSQFLAGSYNEQFF	TGCGCCAGCAGCCAGTTTCTAGCGGGATCCTACAATGAGCAGTTCTTC
TRBV20-1	TRBJ2-3	-	-	CSARLGDDTDTQYF	TGCAGTGCCAGGCTAGGGGACGACACAGATACGCAGTATTTT
TRBV7-9	TRBJ1-2	few	TRBD1	CASSPTGVGGYTF	TGTGCCAGCAGCCCTACAGGGGTCGGGGGCTACACCTTC
TRBV20-1	TRBJ2-7	-	TRBD1	CSAREGQGRGSYEQYF	TGCAGTGCTAGAGAGGGACAGGGGAGGGGCTCCTACGAGCAGTACTTC